This T cell receptor beta chain was documented in a study of blood T cell repertoires in COVID-19. Across the study: Acute and convalescent COVID-19 specimens originated in the United States, Italy and Spain. Sources were T cells, B-cell-depleted T cells, or PBMCs; the material itself was cDNA or gDNA.

In the source study's methods: Counts of nucleated cells, estimated from reference gene primer amplification, were obtained. TCRdb's table, derived via immunoSEQ multiplex PCR, lists solely in-frame clones and lacks some. V and J calls and clone size come straight from that table; D and trimming were deduced from the DNA. This sample has approximately 340,000 clones, with around four fifths found just once. CDR3 size: 14 residues. Trimming stripped 2 bases from V and 4 bases from J, with 9 bases between. Per germline, CDR1 MDHEN and CDR2 SYDVKM. The receptor was derived from a man aged 30 to 39 with active or convalescent COVID-19. The rearrangement uses TRBV28 and TRBJ1-3; tentative D call: TRBD1 (5 bases). The material sequenced was peripheral blood. CDR3 DNA: TGTGCCAGCAGTTTACAGGGTTGGGGAAACACCATATATTTT. The encoded protein is CASSLQGWGNTIYF. Full variable domain (outside the CDR3, taken from reference TRBV28 and TRBJ1-3): DVKVTQSSRYLVKRTGEKVFLECVQDMDHENMFWYRQDPGLGLRLIYFSYDVKMKEKGDIPEGYSVSREKKERFSLILESASTNQTSMYLCASSLQGWGNTIYFGEGSWLTVV.